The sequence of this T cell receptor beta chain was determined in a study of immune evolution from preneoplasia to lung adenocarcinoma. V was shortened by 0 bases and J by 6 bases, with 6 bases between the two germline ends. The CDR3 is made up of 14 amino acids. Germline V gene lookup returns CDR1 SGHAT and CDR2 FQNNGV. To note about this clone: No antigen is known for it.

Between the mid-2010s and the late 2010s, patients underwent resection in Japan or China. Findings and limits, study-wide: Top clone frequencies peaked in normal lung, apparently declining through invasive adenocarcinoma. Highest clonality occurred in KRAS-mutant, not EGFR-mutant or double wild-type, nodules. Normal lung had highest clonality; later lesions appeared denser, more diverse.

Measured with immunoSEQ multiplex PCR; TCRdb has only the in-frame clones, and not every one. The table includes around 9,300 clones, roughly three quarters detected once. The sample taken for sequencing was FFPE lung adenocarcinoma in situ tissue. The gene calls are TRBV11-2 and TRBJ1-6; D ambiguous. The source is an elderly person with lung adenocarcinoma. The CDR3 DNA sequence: TGTGCCAGCAGCTTAGATCGGGGTAATTCACCCCTCCACTTT. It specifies CASSLDRGNSPLHF.